This T cell receptor (beta chain) is from a study of metastatic and nonmetastatic thyroid tumors (TCRdb year 2020). Broadly, across the study: Repertoires were compared across peripheral blood and tumor or nodule tissue samples from malignant and benign thyroid patients. General study outcomes and caveats: In both blood and tumor samples, malignant tumors were reported to have significantly higher TCR beta diversity than benign nodules.

This clone was observed many times. Its antigen target is currently unknown. Base qualities are not recorded, but no much larger clone differs from it by a single base. The CDR3 sequence holds 17 residues, the cysteine and phenylalanine included. Only CDR3 DNA remains: 51 bases, in frame from the first base. The germline V gene specifies SGHRS as CDR1 and YFSETQ as CDR2. V lost 0 bases and J lost 2 bases; the stretch between them is 16 bases long. Library prep was done by PCR. TCRdb records Illumina HiSeq 4000 as the sequencer. The TCR beta-chain CDR3 region of each patient was profiled by high-throughput sequencing. Processing in the source paper ran as follows. CDR3 differences across clinicopathological groups were used to build a classifier for discriminating distant-metastatic papillary thyroid cancer patients. Repertoire diversity was assessed with the Shannon index, and tumor-blood repertoire similarity with the Morisita-Horn index. The raw public data were reprocessed by TCRdb itself: fastp quality trimming at Q25, MiXCR clonotype calling, in-frame beta chains only. V and J calls and clone size were set by TCRdb, not the authors. This sample gives 20,000 to 30,000 clones in total; 13% of them show up just once. The ten top clones hold nearly 5% of the sample.

Before undergoing thyroid surgery, none of the patients had been given any kind of treatment. Patient clinical samples collected from about 2011 to 2019 were retrospectively analysed using T-cell receptor beta sequencing. Material for sequencing was blood. The rearrangement joined TRBV5-1 to TRBJ2-3; the D gene is not confidently resolved. The sequence derives from a female donor with papillary thyroid cancer or a benign thyroid nodule (not recorded which). Some clones in this sample may be carry-over from other donors' samples. The nucleotide sequence reads TGCGCCAGCAGCTTGGGCAGGTGGCGCGAGACCACAGATACGCAGTATTTT. Translated, this is CASSLGRWRETTDTQYF.